Included here is one T cell receptor beta chain sequence, with context. The antigen is unknown. V was trimmed by 1 base and J by 3 bases, leaving 16 bases between them. This CDR3 comprises 17 residues. Germline lookup yields CDR1 SGHDN and CDR2 FVKESK. These data originate in a study of shared clonotypes between healthy human individuals. Study-wide results and limits: Apart from blood, nothing was sampled; tissue repertoires likely differ.

The assay was immunoSEQ multiplex PCR, and TCRdb's table has in-frame clones only and misses some. The data hold about 520,000 clones, with about 96% observed a single time. The clonotype comes from a woman in her thirties in good health. This sequence joins TRBV14 and TRBJ2-1; D is undetermined. The specimen was naive CD4+ T cells sorted from blood. Specified subset: CD45RA+ positively selected. This CDR3 reads CASSQAWSEWGYNEQFF. CDR3 nucleotide sequence: TGTGCCAGCAGCCAAGCATGGTCGGAGTGGGGCTACAATGAGCAGTTCTTC.